This T cell receptor beta chain was captured in a study of blood T cell repertoires in COVID-19. Overall study context: Sites in the United States, Italy and Spain provided acute and convalescent COVID-19 samples. Nucleic acid was either cDNA or gDNA, and it came from T cells, B-cell-depleted T cells, or PBMCs.

This CDR3 is built from 17 residues. The V segment lost 9 bases and the J segment 3 bases; nucleotides outside the gene matches: 18. CDR1 and CDR2 (germline): KGHDR, SFDVKD. Libraries were prepared by immunoSEQ multiplex PCR; TCRdb keeps only in-frame clonotypes and omits some of them. The repertoire holds about 200,000 clones, with about 85% as singletons. V gene TRBV24-1 combines with J gene TRBJ1-1; 7 nucleotides match TRBD1. The TCR was taken from a man between 40 and 49 years old with acute or convalescent COVID-19. The sequenced material came from peripheral blood. This chain's CDR3 is CATCVEQGVIGHTEAFF. The CDR3 DNA sequence: TGTGCCACCTGTGTGGAGCAGGGGGTCATCGGGCACACTGAAGCTTTCTTT.